This entry lists 6 T cell receptor beta chains sequenced from one sample in a study of T cell changes during pregnancy in multiple sclerosis. Clones were read by immunoSEQ multiplex PCR, and TCRdb kept only the in-frame ones, dropping some. The sample lists about 70,000 clones; approximately 92% were seen once. Sequencing was performed on CD8+ T cells from peripheral blood mononuclear cells, taken in the third trimester of pregnancy. Receptors were obtained from a female donor in good health, enrolled as a control in a pregnancy study.

The chain joins TRBV13 to TRBJ2-6; 7 bases line up with TRBD2. The germline CDR1 and CDR2 sequences are PRHDT and FYEKMQ (reference sequence). Trimming at V came to 5 bases and at J to 0 bases, leaving 10 bases not matched to a gene. The CDR3 sequence is 18 residues long. The CDR3 region is CASSNAGDYNSGANVLTF. The CDR3 nucleotides read TGTGCCAGCAGCAACGCGGGGGATTACAACTCTGGGGCCAACGTCCTGACTTTC.

The chain combines TRBV7-9 with TRBJ1-1; D is undetermined. Germline CDR1 SEHNR, CDR2 FQNEAQ (reference sequence). Trimming removed 10 bases at V and 1 base at J, with 7 bases between. This CDR3 contains 11 residues. As DNA, the CDR3 is TGTGCCACCCGGGAGAACACTGAAGCTTTCTTT. Protein: CATRENTEAFF.

The chain has TRBV5-4 and TRBJ2-2, with D tentatively TRBD2 (5 bases). Germline CDR1 is SGHNT and CDR2 is YYREEE (reference sequence). The CDR3 totals 12 residues. The ends were cut back, 3 bases at V and 7 bases at J, with 7 bases in the middle. Here the CDR3 reads CASSSAGGELFF. The CDR3 coding sequence is TGTGCCAGCAGCTCGGCGGGCGGGGAGCTGTTTTTT.

The rearrangement uses TRBV7-2 and TRBJ1-3; perhaps TRBD1 as D (6 bases). Trimming removed 5 bases at V and 0 bases at J, with 17 bases between. The CDR3 totals 17 residues. From germline, CDR1 is SGHTA and CDR2 FQGNSA. The CDR3, as DNA: TGTGCCAGCAGCCAGAAAGCCACAGGGATCTCTGGAAACACCATATATTTT. Protein product: CASSQKATGISGNTIYF.

V is TRBV7-9 and J is TRBJ1-2; D is unclear. The CDR3 has 16 amino acids. Germline CDR1 is SEHNR and CDR2 is FQNEAQ (reference sequence). V was clipped by 1 base and J by 6 bases, with 18 bases between them. This CDR3 reads CASSLGRPQALDGYTF. The CDR3, as DNA: TGTGCCAGCAGCTTAGGACGACCGCAGGCTCTCGATGGCTACACCTTC.

The chain recombines TRBV13 with TRBJ1-1, with a tentative D call TRBD1 (5 bases). This CDR3 comprises 13 residues. The germline V gene encodes CDR1 PRHDT and CDR2 FYEKMQ (reference sequence). V dropped 4 bases and J dropped 4 bases, with 10 bases sitting between them. CDR3 nucleotide sequence: TGTGCCAGCAGCTACCTTGACAGCACTGAAGCTTTCTTT. Translated: CASSYLDSTEAFF.